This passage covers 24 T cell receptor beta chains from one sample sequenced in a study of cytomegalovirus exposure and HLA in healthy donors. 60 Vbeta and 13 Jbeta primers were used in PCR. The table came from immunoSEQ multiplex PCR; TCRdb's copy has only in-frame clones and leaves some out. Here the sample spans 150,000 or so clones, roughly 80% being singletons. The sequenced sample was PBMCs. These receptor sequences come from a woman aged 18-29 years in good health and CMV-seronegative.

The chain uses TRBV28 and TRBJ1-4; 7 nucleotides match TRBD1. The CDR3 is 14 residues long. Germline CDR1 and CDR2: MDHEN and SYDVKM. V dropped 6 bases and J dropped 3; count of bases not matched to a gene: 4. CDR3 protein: CASRVQGPNEKLFF. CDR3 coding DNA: TGTGCCAGCAGGGTACAGGGGCCTAATGAAAAACTGTTTTTT.

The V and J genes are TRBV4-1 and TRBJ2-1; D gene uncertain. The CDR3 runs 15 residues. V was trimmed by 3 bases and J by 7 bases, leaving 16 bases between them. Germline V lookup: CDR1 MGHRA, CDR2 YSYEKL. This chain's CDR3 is CASSHSVPALNEQFF. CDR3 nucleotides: TGCGCCAGCAGCCACTCAGTCCCAGCGTTAAATGAGCAGTTCTTC.

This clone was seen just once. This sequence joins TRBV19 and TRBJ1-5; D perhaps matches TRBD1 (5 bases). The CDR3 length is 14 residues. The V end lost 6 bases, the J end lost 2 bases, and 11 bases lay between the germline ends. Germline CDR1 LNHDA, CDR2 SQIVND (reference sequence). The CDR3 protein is CASRWGEGNQPQHF. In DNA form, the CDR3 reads TGTGCCAGTAGATGGGGGGAAGGCAATCAGCCCCAGCATTTT.

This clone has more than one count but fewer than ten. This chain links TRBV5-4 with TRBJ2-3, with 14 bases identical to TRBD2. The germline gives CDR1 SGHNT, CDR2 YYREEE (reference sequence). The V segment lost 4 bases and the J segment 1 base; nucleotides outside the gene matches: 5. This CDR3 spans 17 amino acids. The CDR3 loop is CASSGTSGSGGTDTQYF. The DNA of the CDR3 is TGTGCCAGCAGCGGGACTAGCGGGAGCGGAGGCACAGATACGCAGTATTTT.

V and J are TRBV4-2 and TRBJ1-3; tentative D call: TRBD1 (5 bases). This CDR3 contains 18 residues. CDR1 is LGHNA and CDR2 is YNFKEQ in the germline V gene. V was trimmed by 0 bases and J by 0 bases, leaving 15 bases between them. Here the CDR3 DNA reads TGTGCCAGCAGCCAAGAAGGGACTCACGTCTCCTCTGGAAACACCATATATTTT. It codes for CASSQEGTHVSSGNTIYF.

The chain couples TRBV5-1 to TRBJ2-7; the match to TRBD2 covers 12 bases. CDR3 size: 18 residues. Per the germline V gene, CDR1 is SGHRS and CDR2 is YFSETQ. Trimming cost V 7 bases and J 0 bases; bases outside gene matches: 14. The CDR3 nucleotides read TGCGCCAGCGGCCCATTCCTGACTAGCGGGAGAACCTCCTACGAGCAGTACTTC. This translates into CASGPFLTSGRTSYEQYF.

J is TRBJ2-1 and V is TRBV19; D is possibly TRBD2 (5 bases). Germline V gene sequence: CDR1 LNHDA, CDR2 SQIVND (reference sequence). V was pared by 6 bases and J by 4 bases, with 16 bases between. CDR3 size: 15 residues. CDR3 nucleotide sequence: TGTGCCAGTAGAGTAATGGCGGGTGGATACAATGAGCAGTTCTTC. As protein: CASRVMAGGYNEQFF.

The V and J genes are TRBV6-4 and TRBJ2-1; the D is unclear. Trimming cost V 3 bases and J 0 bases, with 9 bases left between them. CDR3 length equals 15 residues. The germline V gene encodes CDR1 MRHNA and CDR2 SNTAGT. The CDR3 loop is CASSDFGGSYNEQFF. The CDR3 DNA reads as TGTGCCAGCAGTGATTTCGGCGGCTCCTACAATGAGCAGTTCTTC.

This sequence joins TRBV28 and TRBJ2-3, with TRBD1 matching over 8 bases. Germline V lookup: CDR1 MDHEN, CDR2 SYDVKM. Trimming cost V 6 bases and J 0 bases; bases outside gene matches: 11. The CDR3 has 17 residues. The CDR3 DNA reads TGTGCCAGCAGCCCTAGCGCATGGACAGGGAGCACAGATACGCAGTATTTT. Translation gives CASSPSAWTGSTDTQYF.

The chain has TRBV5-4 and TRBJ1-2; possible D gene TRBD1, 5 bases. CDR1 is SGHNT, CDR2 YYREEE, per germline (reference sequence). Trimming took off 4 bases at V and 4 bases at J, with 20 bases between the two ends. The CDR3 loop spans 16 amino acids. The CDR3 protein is CASSDISGSEVYGYTF. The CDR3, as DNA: TGTGCCAGCAGCGACATTTCAGGGTCAGAAGTCTATGGCTACACCTTC. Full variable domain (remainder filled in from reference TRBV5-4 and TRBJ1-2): ETGVTQSPTHLIKTRGQQVTLRCSSQSGHNTVSWYQQALGQGPQFIFQYYREEENGRGNFPPRFSGLQFPNYSSELNVNALELDDSALYLCASSDISGSEVYGYTFGSGTRLTVV.

CDR3 residues: CASSRTSGGGDSDEQFF. The DNA for the CDR3 is TGTGCCAGCAGTCGGACTAGCGGGGGAGGGGACTCGGATGAGCAGTTCTTC. The J gene is TRBJ2-1, the V gene TRBV7-3; TRBD2 matches 13 bases. The germline V gene has CDR1 SGHTA and CDR2 FQGTGA. The CDR3 length is 17 residues. V shed 6 bases, J shed 8 bases, and the junction held 13 bases outside the gene matches.

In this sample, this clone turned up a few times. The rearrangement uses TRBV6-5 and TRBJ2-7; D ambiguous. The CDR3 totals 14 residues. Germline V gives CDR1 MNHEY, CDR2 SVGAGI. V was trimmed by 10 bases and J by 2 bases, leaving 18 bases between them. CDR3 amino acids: CAISRLDGAYEQYF. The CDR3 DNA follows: TGTGCCATCAGCCGACTTGACGGTGCCTACGAGCAGTACTTC.

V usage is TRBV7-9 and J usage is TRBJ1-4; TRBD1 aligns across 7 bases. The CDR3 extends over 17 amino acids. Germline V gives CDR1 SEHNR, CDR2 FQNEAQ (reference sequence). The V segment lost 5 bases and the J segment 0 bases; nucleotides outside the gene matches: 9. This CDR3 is CASSILTGPATNEKLFF. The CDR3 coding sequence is TGTGCCAGCAGCATCCTGACAGGGCCTGCAACTAATGAAAAACTGTTTTTT.

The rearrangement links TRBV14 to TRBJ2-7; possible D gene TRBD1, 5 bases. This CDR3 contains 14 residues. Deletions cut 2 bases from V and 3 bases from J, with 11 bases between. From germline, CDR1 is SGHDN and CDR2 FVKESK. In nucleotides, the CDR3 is TGTGCCAGCAGCCAACAGGGTCTTGGCTACGAGCAGTACTTC. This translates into CASSQQGLGYEQYF. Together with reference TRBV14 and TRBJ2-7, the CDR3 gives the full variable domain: EAGVTQFPSHSVIEKGQTVTLRCDPISGHDNLYWYRRVMGKEIKFLLHFVKESKQDESGMPNNRFLAERTGGTYSTLKVQPAELEDSGVYFCASSQQGLGYEQYFGPGTRLTVT.

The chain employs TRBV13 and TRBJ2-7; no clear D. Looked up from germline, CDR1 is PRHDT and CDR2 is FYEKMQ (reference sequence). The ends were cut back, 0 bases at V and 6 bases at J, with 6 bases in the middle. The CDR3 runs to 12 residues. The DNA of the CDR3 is TGTGCCAGCAGCTTAGGAGCTAGCGAGCAGTACTTC. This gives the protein CASSLGASEQYF.

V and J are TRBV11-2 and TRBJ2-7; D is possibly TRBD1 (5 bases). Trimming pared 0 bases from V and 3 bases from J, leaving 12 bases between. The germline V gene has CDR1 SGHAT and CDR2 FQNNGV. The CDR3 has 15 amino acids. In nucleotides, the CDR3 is TGTGCCAGCAGCTTAGATCTTGGGGCCAGCTACGAGCAGTACTTC. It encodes CASSLDLGASYEQYF.

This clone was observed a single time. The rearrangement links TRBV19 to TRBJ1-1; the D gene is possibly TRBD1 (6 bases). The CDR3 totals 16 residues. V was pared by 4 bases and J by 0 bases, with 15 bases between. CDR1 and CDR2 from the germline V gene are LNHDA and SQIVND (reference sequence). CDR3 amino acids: CASSRDTEGVNTEAFF. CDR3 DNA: TGTGCCAGTAGTAGGGACACAGAAGGTGTGAACACTGAAGCTTTCTTT.

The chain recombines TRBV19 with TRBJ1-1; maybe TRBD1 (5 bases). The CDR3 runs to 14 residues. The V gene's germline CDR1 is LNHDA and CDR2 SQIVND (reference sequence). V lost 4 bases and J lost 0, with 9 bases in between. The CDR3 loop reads CASSRGSLNTEAFF. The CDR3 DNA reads TGTGCCAGTAGTAGGGGCAGTCTGAACACTGAAGCTTTCTTT. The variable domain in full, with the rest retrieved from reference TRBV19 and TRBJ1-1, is DGGITQSPKYLFRKEGQNVTLSCEQNLNHDAMYWYRQDPGQGLRLIYYSQIVNDFQKGDIAEGYSVSREKKESFPLTVTSAQKNPTAFYLCASSRGSLNTEAFFGQGTRLTVV.

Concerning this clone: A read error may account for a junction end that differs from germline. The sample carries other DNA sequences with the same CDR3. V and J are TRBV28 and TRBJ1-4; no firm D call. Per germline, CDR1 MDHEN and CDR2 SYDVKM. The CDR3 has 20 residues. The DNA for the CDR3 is TGTGCCAGCAGTTTAACGATCTCGACTGATCTTAGAGCAACCAATGAAAAACTGTTTTTT. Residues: CASSLTISTDLRATNEKLFF.

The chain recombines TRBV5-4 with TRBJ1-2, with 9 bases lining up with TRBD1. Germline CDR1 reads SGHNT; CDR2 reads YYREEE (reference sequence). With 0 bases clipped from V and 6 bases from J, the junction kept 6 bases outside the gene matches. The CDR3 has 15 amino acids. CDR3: CASSLAGTGQNGYTF. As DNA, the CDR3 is TGTGCCAGCAGCTTGGCCGGGACAGGGCAGAATGGCTACACCTTC.

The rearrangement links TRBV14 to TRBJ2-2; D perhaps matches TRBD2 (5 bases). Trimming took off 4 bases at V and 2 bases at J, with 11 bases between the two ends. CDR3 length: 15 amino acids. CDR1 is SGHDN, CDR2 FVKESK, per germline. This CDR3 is CASSRAGKNTGELFF. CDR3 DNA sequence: TGTGCCAGCAGCCGGGCCGGGAAAAACACCGGGGAGCTGTTTTTT.

Here the CDR3 reads CAAGRGEIDEQYF. The DNA for the CDR3 is TGTGCCGCCGGGCGGGGGGAAATCGACGAGCAGTACTTC. The chain is built from TRBV27 and TRBJ2-7; TRBD2 aligns across 8 bases. V gave up 11 bases and J gave up 5 bases; unmatched junction bases: 11. The CDR3 runs to 13 residues. Germline V lookup: CDR1 MNHEY, CDR2 SMNVEV (reference sequence).

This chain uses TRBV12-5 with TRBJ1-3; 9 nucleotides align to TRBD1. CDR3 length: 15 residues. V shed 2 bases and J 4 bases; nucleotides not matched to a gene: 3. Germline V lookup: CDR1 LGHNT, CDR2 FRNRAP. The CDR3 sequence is CASGLTGGAGNTIYF. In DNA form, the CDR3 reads TGTGCTAGTGGTTTGACAGGGGGCGCGGGAAACACCATATATTTT. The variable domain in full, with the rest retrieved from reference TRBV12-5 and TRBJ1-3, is DARVTQTPRHKVTEMGQEVTMRCQPILGHNTVFWYRQTMMQGLELLAYFRNRAPLDDSGMPKDRFSAEMPDATLATLKIQPSEPRDSAVYFCASGLTGGAGNTIYFGEGSWLTVV.

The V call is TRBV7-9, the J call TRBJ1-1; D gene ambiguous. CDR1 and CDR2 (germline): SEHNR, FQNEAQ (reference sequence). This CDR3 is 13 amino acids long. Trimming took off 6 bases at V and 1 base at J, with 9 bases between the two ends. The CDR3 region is CASRLQANTEAFF. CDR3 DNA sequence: TGTGCCAGCAGGTTACAAGCGAACACTGAAGCTTTCTTT.